The table lists the clone carrying this T cell receptor beta chain with many counts. What it binds is not known. The record originates from a study of regulatory T cells in long-lasting Graves disease. Across the whole study: Newly diagnosed Graves' patients took antithyroid drugs under 3 months.

Sample time point: newly diagnosed GD, antithyroid drugs for less than 3 months. The authors made the TCR library using RNA they extracted from PBMCs. Germline V CDR1 and CDR2: WNHNN, SYGVQD (reference sequence). Trimming at V came to 5 bases and at J to 2 bases, leaving 8 bases not matched to a gene. This CDR3 comprises 15 residues. TCR beta libraries were built with iRepertoire HTBI primers and Arm-PCR of CDR3 regions. TCRdb called the multiplex PCR reads again in MiXCR, with one record for every CDR3 protein. The profile shows 350,000 to 500,000 distinct CDR3 sequences, roughly 17% of them singletons. Study results and caveats: It is possible that accuracy was reduced by the small size of the sample.

These same records also appear under a second study, on T cells in Graves' hyperthyroidism and ophthalmopathy. That source reports: Initially, a first-round RT-PCR of the TCR CDR3 employed the HTBI primer set.

The chain couples TRBV10-1 to TRBJ2-7, with TRBD2 matching 8 bases. This clonotype was obtained from a woman between 18 and 29 years old with Graves disease. The sequenced sample was peripheral blood mononuclear cells (PBMCs), obtained at new diagnosis, from a patient treated with antithyroid drugs. In DNA form, the CDR3 reads TGCGCCAGCAGTAAGAGCGGGAGAACAGCCTACGAGCAGTACTTC. Its protein product is CASSKSGRTAYEQYF.